This is a list of T cell receptor beta chains from one sample in a study of T cells in Graves' hyperthyroidism and ophthalmopathy. TCRdb reanalysed the multiplex PCR reads using MiXCR and keeps one entry per CDR3 protein. The table records some 550,000 distinct CDR3 sequences, 20% of them present only once. What was sequenced was blood. The origin of the receptors is a man between 18 and 35 years old with Graves' hyperthyroidism. CDR3s include the opening cysteine and the closing phenylalanine or tryptophan. Fields, in order: V gene, D gene, J gene, clone size, CDR3 DNA, CDR3 protein. A D gene is named only where the DNA matches it firmly. Some rows have no size entry. The others give once, few or many, or a class for an expanded clone.

V gene: TRBV27; D gene: .; J gene: TRBJ1-2; clone size: many; CDR3 DNA: TGTGCCAGCAGTTTAAGTCTCGGGGGCGGGAATGGCTACACCTTC; CDR3 protein: CASSLSLGGGNGYTF
V gene: TRBV6-2/TRBV6-3; D gene: .; J gene: TRBJ1-2; clone size: .; CDR3 DNA: TGTGCCAGCAGTTACCCAGTTGGCTACACCTTC; CDR3 protein: CASSYPVGYTF
V gene: TRBV28; D gene: .; J gene: TRBJ1-5; clone size: many; CDR3 DNA: TGTGCCAGCAGCCCTGGTGTTGGTCTTAGCAATCAGCCCCAGCATTTT; CDR3 protein: CASSPGVGLSNQPQHF
V gene: TRBV28; D gene: .; J gene: TRBJ1-2; clone size: many; CDR3 DNA: TGTGCCAGCTTCGGGGGAACTCGGACCGAAAACTATGGCTACACCTTC; CDR3 protein: CASFGGTRTENYGYTF
V gene: TRBV6-1; D gene: .; J gene: TRBJ1-1; clone size: many; CDR3 DNA: TGTGCCAGCACCGGGACTGTGAACACTGAAGCTTTCTTT; CDR3 protein: CASTGTVNTEAFF
V gene: TRBV28; D gene: .; J gene: TRBJ1-5; clone size: many; CDR3 DNA: TGTGCCAGCAGTTTACCCGGGGCCTACAATCAGCCCCAGCATTTT; CDR3 protein: CASSLPGAYNQPQHF
V gene: TRBV19; D gene: .; J gene: TRBJ2-5; clone size: many; CDR3 DNA: TGTGCCAGTAGTATAGCGGGGCAGGGCCAAGAGACCCAGTACTTC; CDR3 protein: CASSIAGQGQETQYF
V gene: TRBV28; D gene: .; J gene: TRBJ1-1; clone size: many; CDR3 DNA: TGTGCCAGCAGCCTTACTCGGGGCGTAAACACTGAAGCTTTCTTT; CDR3 protein: CASSLTRGVNTEAFF
V gene: TRBV27; D gene: TRBD1; J gene: TRBJ1-2; clone size: .; CDR3 DNA: TGTGCCAGCAGTTTACGGGGACAGGCTGGCTACACCTTC; CDR3 protein: CASSLRGQAGYTF
V gene: TRBV11-1; D gene: .; J gene: TRBJ2-7; clone size: many; CDR3 DNA: TGTGCCAGCAGCAACGACAGAGTCAACGAGCAGTACTTC; CDR3 protein: CASSNDRVNEQYF
V gene: TRBV29-1; D gene: .; J gene: TRBJ1-1; clone size: .; CDR3 DNA: TGCAGCGTTGCCATGGGGTCGTCTGAAGCTTTCTTT; CDR3 protein: CSVAMGSSEAFF
V gene: TRBV27; D gene: .; J gene: TRBJ2-7; clone size: many; CDR3 DNA: TGTGCCAGCAGTTTGGGACCCGAGGGACCCTACGAGCAGTACTTC; CDR3 protein: CASSLGPEGPYEQYF
V gene: TRBV7-2; D gene: .; J gene: TRBJ1-1; clone size: many; CDR3 DNA: TGTGCCAGCAGCGCACCCCGGGATTGGGACGCTTTCTTT; CDR3 protein: CASSAPRDWDAFF
V gene: TRBV7-8; D gene: .; J gene: TRBJ1-5; clone size: many; CDR3 DNA: TGTGCCAGCAGCTTAAGAGAGGGCAATCAGCCCCAGCATTTT; CDR3 protein: CASSLREGNQPQHF
V gene: TRBV27; D gene: TRBD1; J gene: TRBJ2-5; clone size: many; CDR3 DNA: TGTGCCAGCAGTTACCAGGGGGCACGAGAGACCCAGTACTTC; CDR3 protein: CASSYQGARETQYF
V gene: TRBV5-1; D gene: TRBD1; J gene: TRBJ2-4; clone size: many; CDR3 DNA: TGCGCCAGCAGCATCTCACCGGGACAGAAAGACATTCAGTACTTC; CDR3 protein: CASSISPGQKDIQYF
V gene: TRBV30; D gene: .; J gene: TRBJ1-2; clone size: few; CDR3 DNA: TGTGCCTGGACGACCGAGGGAAGGGGCTACACCTTC; CDR3 protein: CAWTTEGRGYTF
V gene: TRBV30; D gene: TRBD1; J gene: TRBJ2-5; clone size: many; CDR3 DNA: TGTGCCGGGGACAGGGCCGTTCAAGAGACCCAGTACTTC; CDR3 protein: CAGDRAVQETQYF
V gene: TRBV19; D gene: .; J gene: TRBJ1-2; clone size: .; CDR3 DNA: TGTGCCAGTAGTACTTCGCCGTCCTTCTATGGCTACACCTTC; CDR3 protein: CASSTSPSFYGYTF
V gene: TRBV20-1; D gene: TRBD2; J gene: TRBJ2-6; clone size: many; CDR3 DNA: TGCAGTGCCCCCCCGGGACTAGCGGGTTCTAGCTCTGGGGCCAACGTCCTGACTTTC; CDR3 protein: CSAPPGLAGSSSGANVLTF
V gene: TRBV25-1; D gene: TRBD2; J gene: TRBJ2-2; clone size: few; CDR3 DNA: TGTGCCAGCAGCCCCGGGGGGGACACCGGGGAGCTGTTTTTT; CDR3 protein: CASSPGGDTGELFF
V gene: TRBV7-8; D gene: .; J gene: TRBJ2-6; clone size: .; CDR3 DNA: TGTGCCAGCATCGTTACGCCAGTCTCTGGGGCCAACGTCCTGACTTTC; CDR3 protein: CASIVTPVSGANVLTF
V gene: TRBV11-3; D gene: TRBD1; J gene: TRBJ2-7; clone size: once; CDR3 DNA: TGTGCCAGCAGCTTCGCAGGGGGTGTTCCGCGGGAGCAGTACTTC; CDR3 protein: CASSFAGGVPREQYF
V gene: TRBV11-2; D gene: TRBD1; J gene: TRBJ2-5; clone size: few; CDR3 DNA: TGTGCCAGCAGCGCGAGGACAGGGGGCCGAGAGACCCAGTACTTC; CDR3 protein: CASSARTGGRETQYF
V gene: TRBV12-3/TRBV12-4; D gene: .; J gene: TRBJ1-3; clone size: many; CDR3 DNA: TGTGCCAGCAGCAGCTCTTTGGACACCATATATTTT; CDR3 protein: CASSSSLDTIYF
V gene: TRBV15; D gene: .; J gene: TRBJ1-3; clone size: few; CDR3 DNA: TGTGCCACCAGCAGAGGACAGGCTGGAAACACCATATATTTT; CDR3 protein: CATSRGQAGNTIYF
V gene: TRBV19; D gene: .; J gene: TRBJ1-5; clone size: many; CDR3 DNA: TGTGCCAGTACCGCCCGGCTAGGTAGCAATCAGCCCCAGCATTTT; CDR3 protein: CASTARLGSNQPQHF
V gene: TRBV11-2; D gene: .; J gene: TRBJ2-3; clone size: many; CDR3 DNA: TGTGCCAGCAGCGCCAATGCCGCGGGGTCGCCTGGTGATACGCAGTATTTT; CDR3 protein: CASSANAAGSPGDTQYF
V gene: TRBV5-1; D gene: TRBD1; J gene: TRBJ1-2; clone size: .; CDR3 DNA: TGCGCCAGCAGCGGGACCGGGACAGGGGATGGCTACACCTTC; CDR3 protein: CASSGTGTGDGYTF
V gene: TRBV5-1; D gene: .; J gene: TRBJ1-1; clone size: .; CDR3 DNA: TGCGCCAGCAGCTTGTCAGGGTGGCAGACTGAAGCTTTCTTT; CDR3 protein: CASSLSGWQTEAFF
V gene: TRBV16; D gene: .; J gene: TRBJ1-2; clone size: many; CDR3 DNA: TGTGCCAGCAGTCCTGGGGGCCCGAATGGCTACACCTTC; CDR3 protein: CASSPGGPNGYTF
V gene: TRBV5-1; D gene: .; J gene: TRBJ1-1; clone size: many; CDR3 DNA: TGCGCCAGCAGCTCTCCGGGCCCCAGGAACACTGAAGCTTTCTTT; CDR3 protein: CASSSPGPRNTEAFF
V gene: TRBV12-3/TRBV12-4; D gene: TRBD1; J gene: TRBJ2-5; clone size: many; CDR3 DNA: TGTGCCAGCAGGCAGGGGGTGGGGGAGACCCAGTACTTC; CDR3 protein: CASRQGVGETQYF
V gene: TRBV28; D gene: .; J gene: TRBJ1-2; clone size: many; CDR3 DNA: TGTGCCAGCAGTCCGCCGACCGACTTTGTTCCCTTGAGAGGCTACACCTTC; CDR3 protein: CASSPPTDFVPLRGYTF
V gene: TRBV6-5; D gene: .; J gene: TRBJ2-7; clone size: many; CDR3 DNA: TGTGCCAGCAGTTACCCTCCCCCCTTTTACGAGCAGTACTTC; CDR3 protein: CASSYPPPFYEQYF
V gene: TRBV5-1; D gene: .; J gene: TRBJ2-2; clone size: few; CDR3 DNA: TGCGCCAGCAAAAGACTAGGGGCTCCGAACACCGGGGAGCTGTTTTTT; CDR3 protein: CASKRLGAPNTGELFF
V gene: TRBV12-3/TRBV12-4; D gene: TRBD1; J gene: TRBJ1-5; clone size: many; CDR3 DNA: TGTGCCAGCAGTTTAGAGGGGGCAAGACCCCAGCATTTT; CDR3 protein: CASSLEGARPQHF
V gene: TRBV27; D gene: TRBD1; J gene: TRBJ1-1; clone size: .; CDR3 DNA: TGTGCCAGCAGTTTCCGGAAACAGGGGTTAATGAACACTGAAGCTTTCTTT; CDR3 protein: CASSFRKQGLMNTEAFF
V gene: TRBV6-1; D gene: .; J gene: TRBJ2-2; clone size: many; CDR3 DNA: TGTGCCAGCAGTGAAGGACACCCGGGGGCCGGGGAGCTGTTTTTT; CDR3 protein: CASSEGHPGAGELFF
V gene: TRBV11-2; D gene: .; J gene: TRBJ1-2; clone size: many; CDR3 DNA: TGTGCCAGCAGCCCCACAGGGATCCACTATGGCTACACCTTC; CDR3 protein: CASSPTGIHYGYTF
V gene: TRBV6-2/TRBV6-3; D gene: TRBD1; J gene: TRBJ1-1; clone size: many; CDR3 DNA: TGTGCCACCGTGTCTGGGACAGGGGTTATGAACACTGAAGCTTTCTTT; CDR3 protein: CATVSGTGVMNTEAFF
V gene: TRBV12-3/TRBV12-4; D gene: .; J gene: TRBJ1-5; clone size: .; CDR3 DNA: TGTGCCAGCAGTAGGGGACAAGGGTTGAATAGCAATCAGCCCCAGCATTTT; CDR3 protein: CASSRGQGLNSNQPQHF
V gene: TRBV2; D gene: .; J gene: TRBJ1-2; clone size: many; CDR3 DNA: TGTGCCAGCAGTGGCGTCGACTATGGCTACACCTTC; CDR3 protein: CASSGVDYGYTF
V gene: TRBV12-3/TRBV12-4; D gene: .; J gene: TRBJ1-3; clone size: many; CDR3 DNA: TGTGCCAGCAGTTTTGTGGCAGATGCCGACGGAAACACCATATATTTT; CDR3 protein: CASSFVADADGNTIYF